One sample yielded the 30 T cell receptor beta chains listed below, sequenced in a study of shared clonotypes between healthy human individuals. TCRdb keeps only in-frame clones here, not all; method: immunoSEQ multiplex PCR. The data show approximately 2.5 million clones, approximately 92% seen once. The material sequenced was naive CD4+ T cells sorted from blood. The subset was: CD45RA+ positively selected. Receptors were obtained from a man in his late teens or twenties in good health.

This clone occurred once. The chain couples TRBV27 to TRBJ1-1; a possible D gene is TRBD1 (5 bases). Trimming pared 2 bases from V and 0 bases from J, leaving 10 bases between. This CDR3 is built from 15 residues. Germline CDR1 MNHEY, CDR2 SMNVEV (reference sequence). The CDR3: CASSLRPGVNTEAFF. The CDR3 bases are TGTGCCAGCAGTTTACGACCGGGGGTGAACACTGAAGCTTTCTTT.

This clone came up once. The rearrangement links TRBV6-6 to TRBJ2-5; 13 bases map to TRBD2. The end of the DNA fits TRBJ2-7 better, so the J call may be wrong. Per germline, CDR1 MNHNY and CDR2 SVGAGI (reference sequence). The CDR3 runs to 14 residues. CDR3 in amino acids: CASMGLAGFYEQYF. The CDR3 coding sequence is TGTGCCAGCATGGGACTAGCGGGATTCTACGAGCAGTACTTC.

J is TRBJ2-1 and V is TRBV30, with TRBD2 as a possible D gene (5 bases). The V end was cut by 3 bases, the J end by 2 bases, with 8 bases between. This CDR3 region has 13 residues. Germline CDR1 is GTSNPN and CDR2 is SVGIG (reference sequence). For the CDR3, the DNA is TGTGCCTGGAGCGGGGATACCTACAATGAGCAGTTCTTC. This codes for CAWSGDTYNEQFF.

The chain recombines TRBV10-3 with TRBJ2-5; perhaps TRBD1 as D (6 bases). The CDR3 covers 14 residues. The V and J ends lost 4 bases and 5 bases respectively, with 14 bases between them. Germline V gene sequence: CDR1 ENHRY, CDR2 SYGVKD. The CDR3 here is CAISADRSMETQYF. The CDR3 nucleotides read TGTGCCATCAGTGCCGACAGGTCGATGGAGACCCAGTACTTC.

The chain uses TRBV5-1 and TRBJ2-1, with TRBD2 matching 13 bases. CDR3 size: 15 residues. Germline-derived CDR1 and CDR2 are SGHRS and YFSETQ. J lost 6 bases, V lost 4 bases, and 4 bases had no gene match. The CDR3 DNA follows: TGCGCCAGCAGCCCGACTAGCGGGAGGTCCAATGAGCAGTTCTTC. Amino acid sequence: CASSPTSGRSNEQFF.

The chain uses TRBV28 and TRBJ2-7; TRBD1 matches at 10 bases. This CDR3 is built from 15 residues. CDR1 is MDHEN and CDR2 is SYDVKM in the germline V gene. The trim removed 7 bases at V and 2 bases at J, leaving 8 bases unmatched. The CDR3 sequence is CASKTGTGEAYEQYF. The CDR3 DNA sequence: TGTGCCAGCAAAACCGGGACAGGGGAGGCCTACGAGCAGTACTTC.

The chain employs TRBV10-3 and TRBJ2-3; TRBD2 is a possible D gene (5 bases). CDR1 is ENHRY and CDR2 is SYGVKD in the germline V gene. The CDR3 is 11 amino acids. Trimming took off 10 bases at V and 6 bases at J, with 11 bases between the two ends. CDR3 DNA: TGTGCCACGACTACGGGGGATACGCAGTATTTT. Encoded protein: CATTTGDTQYF.

This rearrangement joins TRBV9 to TRBJ2-2; the match to TRBD1 covers 9 bases. V was pared by 4 bases and J by 0 bases, with 4 bases of the junction left unmatched. Looked up from germline, CDR1 is SGDLS and CDR2 is YYNGEE. The CDR3 runs to 16 residues. CDR3 in DNA: TGTGCCAGCAGCAAACGGACAGGGGCGAACACCGGGGAGCTGTTTTTT. Translated, it gives CASSKRTGANTGELFF.

This CDR3 is CASSPAVGAGYEQYF. DNA for the CDR3: TGCGCCAGCAGCCCCGCAGTCGGGGCAGGCTACGAGCAGTACTTC. This chain links TRBV5-1 with TRBJ2-7; the D gene could be TRBD1 or TRBD2 (5 bases each). The length of the CDR3 is 15 residues. Germline V lookup: CDR1 SGHRS, CDR2 YFSETQ. Between the trimmed V and J ends, which lost 4 bases and 3 bases, there was a span of 17 bases.

This chain links TRBV6-6 with TRBJ1-1; no clear D. Germline-derived CDR1 and CDR2 are MNHNY and SVGAGI (reference sequence). Trimming stripped 0 bases from V and 1 base from J, with 6 bases between. The CDR3 has 14 amino acids. Here the CDR3 reads CASSYSRRNTEAFF. CDR3 DNA: TGTGCCAGCAGTTACTCGAGGAGGAACACTGAAGCTTTCTTT.

The chain uses TRBV12-5 and TRBJ1-3, with unresolved D. The germline V gene has CDR1 LGHNT and CDR2 FRNRAP. This CDR3 contains 14 residues. V lost 0 bases to trimming and J lost 8 bases, with 11 bases between them. As DNA, the CDR3 is TGTGCTAGTGGTTTGGTAACGACCGTGGACACCATATATTTT. Translating gives CASGLVTTVDTIYF.

The chain uses TRBV5-4 and TRBJ1-6, with D possibly matching TRBD1 (6 bases). Germline CDR1 is SGHNT and CDR2 is YYREEE (reference sequence). The CDR3 totals 16 residues. The V and J ends lost 9 bases and 3 bases respectively, with 19 bases between them. CDR3 nucleotides: TGTGCCACCTATTCGGGGGGGCAGATCTATAATTCACCCCTCCACTTT. Translation gives CATYSGGQIYNSPLHF.

The chain links TRBV11-2 to TRBJ1-2; D unclear. This CDR3 region has 12 residues. The germline CDR1 and CDR2 sequences are SGHAT and FQNNGV. Trimming stripped 5 bases from V and 5 bases from J, with 9 bases between. The CDR3 DNA reads as TGTGCCAGCAGCCAATACACGTATGGCTACACCTTC. Residues: CASSQYTYGYTF.

This sequence joins TRBV6-4 and TRBJ2-7, with TRBD1 as a possible D gene (5 bases). Germline V gene sequence: CDR1 MRHNA, CDR2 SNTAGT. Deletions cut 3 bases from V and 5 bases from J, with 17 bases between. The CDR3 has 15 amino acids. The CDR3 sequence: CASSESLGHFNEQYF. CDR3 bases: TGTGCCAGCAGTGAAAGCCTAGGACACTTTAACGAGCAGTACTTC.

V is TRBV5-1 and J is TRBJ1-6; D is uncertain. Germline V lookup: CDR1 SGHRS, CDR2 YFSETQ. The CDR3 sequence is 15 residues long. Trimming took 4 bases from V and 3 from J, leaving 11 bases between them. CDR3 in amino acids: CASSPRSHYNSPLHF. The CDR3 nucleotides read TGCGCCAGCAGCCCGCGCAGCCACTATAATTCACCCCTCCACTTT.

V usage is TRBV5-1 and J usage is TRBJ2-7, with TRBD1 matching over 9 bases. V trimming: 4 bases; J trimming: 6 bases; junction bases outside the gene matches: 11. Looked up from germline, CDR1 is SGHRS and CDR2 is YFSETQ. The CDR3 is 15 residues long. The DNA for the CDR3 is TGCGCCAGCAGCCTGAACGGACAGGGGATGTCCGAGCAGTACTTC. Translated: CASSLNGQGMSEQYF. The whole variable domain, remainder taken from reference TRBV5-1 and TRBJ2-7, is KAGVTQTPRYLIKTRGQQVTLSCSPISGHRSVSWYQQTPGQGLQFLFEYFSETQRNKGNFPGRFSGRQFSNSRSEMNVSTLELGDSALYLCASSLNGQGMSEQYFGPGTRLTVT.

This rearrangement joins TRBV7-5 to TRBJ1-3. TRBV7-5 is designated a pseudogene. This CDR3 contains 17 residues. The CDR3 loop reads CARSLRSGEGTGNTIYF. DNA for the CDR3: TGTGCCAGAAGCTTAAGGAGTGGAGAGGGAACTGGAAACACCATATATTTT.

The gene calls are TRBV7-2 and TRBJ2-1, with no clear D. The CDR3 is 14 amino acids. V dropped 5 bases and J dropped 1 base, with 9 bases sitting between them. Germline lookup yields CDR1 SGHTA and CDR2 FQGNSA. The CDR3 is CASSPTRSYNEQFF. The CDR3 coding sequence is TGTGCCAGCAGCCCTACACGGTCCTACAATGAGCAGTTCTTC.

This rearrangement joins TRBV27 to TRBJ2-3; 8 bases map to TRBD2. The CDR3 has 15 residues. V was pared by 6 bases and J by 0 bases, with 5 bases of the junction left unmatched. The germline V gene has CDR1 MNHEY and CDR2 SMNVEV (reference sequence). The CDR3 reads CASRRERGSTDTQYF. In DNA form, the CDR3 reads TGTGCCAGCAGAAGAGAGCGGGGGAGCACAGATACGCAGTATTTT.

V and J are TRBV28 and TRBJ1-2; D ambiguous. Trimming took off 3 bases at V and 3 bases at J, with 17 bases between the two ends. The CDR3 consists of 16 residues. Germline V lookup: CDR1 MDHEN, CDR2 SYDVKM. Here the CDR3 reads CASSFPSGRGDYGYTF. Written as DNA, the CDR3 is TGTGCCAGCAGTTTCCCGAGCGGGCGGGGAGACTATGGCTACACCTTC.

The rearrangement links TRBV7-8 to TRBJ2-5; D remains unclear. Trimming shortened V by 0 bases and J by 3 bases, and 26 bases separated the two germline ends. The CDR3 covers 20 residues. The germline V gene encodes CDR1 SGHVS and CDR2 FQNEAQ. CDR3 residues: CASSLAPTKNLKDVEETQYF. In DNA, the CDR3 is TGTGCCAGCAGCTTAGCCCCAACTAAAAACCTGAAAGATGTTGAAGAGACCCAGTACTTC.

The V gene is TRBV28, the J gene TRBJ2-3; 10 nucleotides align to TRBD2. The CDR3 sequence is 17 residues long. The germline V gene has CDR1 MDHEN and CDR2 SYDVKM. J was trimmed by 3 bases and V by 1 base; bases with no gene match: 7. CDR3 sequence: CASSLSRTSGITDTQYF. The CDR3 DNA is TGTGCCAGCAGTTTATCCCGGACTAGCGGAATTACAGATACGCAGTATTTT. Drawing the rest from reference TRBV28 and TRBJ2-3, the complete variable domain is DVKVTQSSRYLVKRTGEKVFLECVQDMDHENMFWYRQDPGLGLRLIYFSYDVKMKEKGDIPEGYSVSREKKERFSLILESASTNQTSMYLCASSLSRTSGITDTQYFGPGTRLTVL.

DNA for the CDR3: TGTGCCTGGAGTGCCTCTAATGAAAAACTGTTTTTT. Amino acids: CAWSASNEKLFF. The chain recombines TRBV30 with TRBJ1-4; D is ambiguous. CDR1 and CDR2 from the germline V gene are GTSNPN and SVGIG (reference sequence). V lost 1 base and J lost 3, with 3 bases in between. The CDR3 has 12 residues.

The chain recombines TRBV10-3 with TRBJ2-7; no clear D. V was shortened by 9 bases and J by 3 bases, with 15 bases between the two germline ends. The germline CDR1 and CDR2 sequences are ENHRY and SYGVKD. This CDR3 region has 13 residues. CDR3 DNA: TGTGCCATATCAGCGAGGTCCCTCTACGAGCAGTACTTC. Translating it yields CAISARSLYEQYF.

This chain's CDR3 is CASREGSGTTRETQYF. Written as DNA, the CDR3 is TGTGCCAGCAGGGAGGGGTCCGGGACTACCAGAGAGACCCAGTACTTC. The chain carries TRBV7-8 and TRBJ2-5; 7 bases are shared with TRBD2. The CDR3 contains 16 residues. Trimming at V came to 6 bases and at J to 4 bases, leaving 14 bases not matched to a gene. Germline V lookup: CDR1 SGHVS, CDR2 FQNEAQ.

This chain joins TRBV11-1 and TRBJ2-7, with 9 bases that match TRBD2. V shed 6 bases, J shed 1 base, and the junction held 7 bases outside the gene matches. The CDR3 has 15 amino acids. Germline assignment: CDR1 SGHAT and CDR2 FQDESV (reference sequence). The CDR3 DNA reads TGTGCCAGCAGTTCAGCGGGGGGCGAGTCCTACGAGCAGTACTTC. As protein: CASSSAGGESYEQYF. Supplemented by reference TRBV11-1 and TRBJ2-7, the full variable domain reads EAEVAQSPRYKITEKSQAVAFWCDPISGHATLYWYRQILGQGPELLVQFQDESVVDDSQLPKDRFSAERLKGVDSTLKIQPAELGDSAMYLCASSSAGGESYEQYFGPGTRLTVT.

The chain carries TRBV5-1 and TRBJ2-5; 13 nucleotides match TRBD2. The CDR3 length is 18 residues. Unmatched junction bases numbered 17, after V lost 3 bases and J lost 9 bases. Germline V gene lookup returns CDR1 SGHRS and CDR2 YFSETQ. The CDR3 loop is CASSSWTSGGEYKRSQYF. As DNA, the CDR3 is TGCGCCAGCAGCTCATGGACTAGCGGGGGCGAGTACAAGAGATCCCAGTACTTC.

The chain carries TRBV5-1 and TRBJ2-7; no definite D call. Germline lookup yields CDR1 SGHRS and CDR2 YFSETQ. The V end lost 4 bases, the J end lost 7 bases, and 12 bases lay between the germline ends. The CDR3 is made up of 12 amino acids. The CDR3 protein is CASSQDLLEQYF. CDR3 DNA sequence: TGCGCCAGCAGCCAGGACCTCCTGGAGCAGTACTTC.

The chain employs TRBV5-6 and TRBJ1-2, with a tentative D call TRBD1 (6 bases). Germline CDR1 is SGHDT and CDR2 is YYEEEE. The CDR3 extends over 11 amino acids. Between the trimmed V and J ends, which lost 7 bases and 4 bases, there was a span of 8 bases. The CDR3: CASRGAYGYTF. The CDR3, as DNA: TGTGCCAGCCGGGGGGCCTATGGCTACACCTTC.

V and J are TRBV29-1 and TRBJ2-5, with 14 positions matching TRBD2. The CDR3 has 17 residues. The V and J ends lost 8 bases and 1 base, in that order; junction bases with no gene match: 12. The V gene's germline CDR1 is SQVTM and CDR2 ANQGSEA. Here the CDR3 reads CSTGGTSGGKTQETQYF. The CDR3, as DNA: TGCAGCACGGGTGGGACTAGCGGGGGCAAGACCCAAGAGACCCAGTACTTC.